The 5 T cell receptor beta chains in this list originate from one sample, sequenced in a study of shared clonotypes between healthy human individuals. Method: immunoSEQ multiplex PCR; TCRdb's copy keeps in-frame clones and lacks some. The sample has over a million clones; 65% to 80% are singletons. The sequencing sample was made of memory CD4+ T cells sorted from blood. Subset indicated: CD45RA-negative fraction. The receptors here all came from a man aged 18 to 29 in good health.

J is TRBJ1-2 and V is TRBV28; no clear D gene. CDR3 length: 12 amino acids. Germline CDR1 reads MDHEN; CDR2 reads SYDVKM. Trimming pared 6 bases from V and 4 bases from J, leaving 9 bases between. The CDR3 protein is CASSPNSYGYTF. In DNA, the CDR3 is TGTGCCAGCAGCCCCAACAGCTATGGCTACACCTTC.

This clone was observed once. The V gene is TRBV5-4, the J gene TRBJ2-7, with TRBD2 matching over 13 bases. CDR1 is SGHNT and CDR2 is YYREEE in the germline V gene (reference sequence). The CDR3 totals 15 residues. After removal of 4 bases from V and 5 bases from J, the junction contained 6 bases not matched to a gene. The CDR3 loop reads CASSLRTSGSDEQYF. In DNA, the CDR3 is TGTGCCAGCAGCCTAAGGACTAGCGGGAGCGACGAGCAGTACTTC.

The chain joins TRBV15 to TRBJ2-3; 9 bases are a match to TRBD2. The CDR3 has 16 amino acids. V lost 1 base to trimming and J lost 3 bases; unmatched junction nucleotides: 5. Germline V gives CDR1 LNHNV, CDR2 YYDKDF (reference sequence). CDR3 nucleotide sequence: TGTGCCACCAGCAGAGGGAGCAGCGGGGGGACAGATACGCAGTATTTT. Encoded protein: CATSRGSSGGTDTQYF. Full variable domain (rest looked up from reference TRBV15 and TRBJ2-3): DAMVIQNPRYQVTQFGKPVTLSCSQTLNHNVMYWYQQKSSQAPKLLFHYYDKDFNNEADTPDNFQSRRPNTSFCFLDIRSPGLGDTAMYLCATSRGSSGGTDTQYFGPGTRLTVL.

This clone was seen at least ten times. The chain carries TRBV2 and TRBJ1-2; D perhaps matches TRBD1 (5 bases). Germline V CDR1 and CDR2: SNHLY, FYNNEI. V lost 7 bases, J lost 8 bases, and 20 bases lay in between. The CDR3 is 14 residues long. The CDR3 protein is CASTDRSLAGGYTF. The CDR3 nucleotides are TGTGCCAGCACTGACAGATCCCTCGCGGGGGGCTACACCTTC. The full variable domain, rest sourced from reference TRBV2 and TRBJ1-2, is EPEVTQTPSHQVTQMGQEVILRCVPISNHLYFYWYRQILGQKVEFLVSFYNNEISEKSEIFDDQFSVERPDGSNFTLKIRSTKLEDSAMYFCASTDRSLAGGYTFGSGTRLTVV.

The J gene is TRBJ2-5, the V gene TRBV7-3, with D possibly being TRBD2 (6 bases). CDR1 is SGHTA, CDR2 FQGTGA, per germline. V was shortened by 5 bases and J by 4 bases, with 11 bases between the two germline ends. This CDR3 has 13 residues. The CDR3 sequence: CASSPGLGETQYF. The CDR3 DNA follows: TGTGCCAGCAGCCCGGGACTCGGAGAGACCCAGTACTTC.